This record covers a single TCR beta chain. Its specificity is not known. The sample is drawn from a study of shared clonotypes between healthy human individuals. Study outcomes and limitations: Around 5% was the fraction of naive CD4 clonotypes found shared across four donors.

The CDR3 contains 13 residues. Germline CDR1 MNHNS, CDR2 SASEGT. The V end lost 5 bases, the J end lost 7 bases, and 12 bases lay between the germline ends. Assay: immunoSEQ multiplex PCR; the TCRdb copy retains only in-frame clones and omits some. The data contain approximately 1,500,000 clones, under 99% of them singletons. The specimen was naive CD4+ T cells sorted from blood. Subset reported: CD45RA+ positively selected. The clonotype comes from a man aged 30 to 39 in good health. This chain uses TRBV6-1 with TRBJ1-5; D might be TRBD1 (5 bases). DNA of the CDR3: TGTGCCAGCAGTCTCCGACAGATACAGCCCCAGCATTTT. It specifies CASSLRQIQPQHF.